This T cell receptor (beta chain) was found in a study of identical twins. The study, taken as a whole, reports: Memory repertoires lacked the insertion deficit that abundant cord blood beta clonotypes showed.

The sample holds many counts of this clonotype. What it recognizes is unknown. Template switching introduced a universal primer site, and the cDNA bore unique molecular identifiers. Using its own MiXCR run on the 5' RACE reads, TCRdb lists one record per CDR3 protein. The table lists about 500,000 distinct CDR3 sequences, approximately 15% of them singletons. These data also featured in a second study, about yellow fever vaccine responses in identical twins. That source notes: Vaccine T cell responses of twins reportedly seemed partly convergent and partly personalized.

This clonotype originated in a woman in her late teens or twenties in good health. The sample comprised CD4+ T cells sorted from blood.

This CDR3 is CASSTNRGPGSITGELFF. The CDR3 coding sequence is TGCGCCAGCAGCACGAACAGGGGGCCGGGGTCGATCACCGGGGAGCTGTTTTTT. V usage is TRBV5-1 and J usage is TRBJ2-2; TRBD1 matches 9 bases. The CDR3 has 18 residues. The V and J ends lost 4 bases and 4 bases, in that order; junction bases with no gene match: 14. CDR1 SGHRS and CDR2 YFSETQ come from the germline V gene.